This T cell receptor beta chain was recorded in a study of beta chain features in type 1 diabetes listed by TCRdb under 2018. At the level of the whole study: Patients and healthy donors did not differ in mean age, gender distribution, total cell number or subset yield. Whereas all 30 or so donors provided naive and central memory subsets, regulatory and stem cell-like memory subsets were isolated from just 8 patients and about eight healthy donors. In the study, TCRB repertoires of sorted circulating CD4+ T cell subsets from recently diagnosed type 1 diabetes patients were compared with those of matched healthy donors. A total of roughly 100 million sorted cells were examined across all samples, and RNA yield correlated strongly with the number of cells per subset. Overall study outcomes, separate from this receptor: In all four CD4+ subsets, TCRB CDR3 length was moderately but significantly shorter in type 1 diabetes patients. Naive, central memory and regulatory TCRB repertoires appeared to be more similar among patients than among healthy donors. Because small numbers of individuals were included in the HLA sub-analyses, any influence of HLA type on TCRB rearrangement was left unresolved. Because cDNA was sequenced instead of genomic DNA, activated cells with high expression could be over-represented, although the groups did not differ in activation or CD3 levels. PCR may preferentially amplify shorter templates, but because patient and control samples were amplified and corrected together, any resulting skew would affect both groups equally. At VDJ recombination sites, patients with type 1 diabetes made fewer insertions and deleted more nucleotides, a pattern implying thymic rearrangement abnormalities.

Each donor gave one peripheral blood draw, approximately 110 mL on average, collected into heparinised tubes. A BD FACSAria II was used to sort naive, central memory, regulatory and stem cell-like memory CD4+ T cells with a panel that included CD45RO, CCR7, CD25, CD127, CD95 and CD27. A purity above 98% was achieved for all sorted populations. PBMCs were separated immediately by Lymphoprep density gradient centrifugation and were stained directly, without being cultured. So that batch effects would be minimized, each experiment stained and sorted samples in pairs, pairing one healthy donor with one patient. Taken from cysteine to phenylalanine, the CDR3 has 14 residues. Only CDR3 DNA is held: 42 bases, read in frame from base 1. V loses 0 bases of germline sequence and J loses 7 bases, and the interval between the two ends is 13 bases. Per the germline V gene, SGHDT is the CDR1 and YYEEEE is the CDR2.

This clone turned up a few times. Its specific antigen is unknown. No much larger clone exists at a distance of one base, and base qualities are not known. All of the isolated RNA was reverse transcribed with the High Capacity cDNA Reverse Transcription Kit, so expressed TCRB transcripts were sequenced. Deep immunoSEQ sequencing was applied to naive, central memory and regulatory T cell samples, giving an average of about 3.6 million total reads per sample. After sorted cells were lysed in RLT buffer, RNA was extracted with DNase-treated RNeasy Micro or Mini kits, with the choice depending on cell number. To prevent cross-contamination, every cell subset was processed on its own, while patient and healthy donor samples were processed together. Using the immunoSEQ multiplex PCR, TCRB sequences were amplified from cDNA into 87-bp fragments spanning the CDR3 region. The amplicons were sequenced using the Illumina HiSeq platform. Regarding the original processing steps: PCR bias was corrected computationally using synthetic template baselines, and reads within Hamming distance 2 were collapsed, with unmergeable singletons discarded. By aligning reads against IMGT, V, D and J genes, CDR3 length, and insertions or deletions at six rearrangement sites were assigned. Within each subset, clonotype counts were normalized to the number of sorted cells before true diversity and Gini coefficients were calculated with the tcR R package. Repertoire sharing was quantified using the overlap coefficient calculated on TCRB nucleotide sequences. TCRdb carries this immuneACCESS record with in-frame sequences only. Its versions omit some clonotypes, under half of them owing to an unresolved V gene in the studies checked, with the rest unexplained. The DNA gave D and trimming, while V, J and clone size come from that table. The sample table lists about 150,000 clones, 11% of them with a count of one. Roughly 2% of the sample comes from the top ten.

In this chain, TRBV5-6 is recombined with TRBJ1-2; a tentative D match to TRBD1 spans 6 bases. Sequences were obtained from central memory CD4+ T cells from blood. This clonotype was obtained from a man aged 18 to 29 in good health. The CDR3 amino acid sequence is: CASSLVPGGSGYTF. The nucleotide sequence is TGTGCCAGCAGCTTGGTCCCCGGGGGCAGTGGCTACACCTTC.